The text below deals with one TCR beta chain. The antigen is unknown. Between the trimmed V and J ends, which lost 6 bases and 0 bases, there was a span of 18 bases. Germline-derived CDR1 and CDR2 are MDHEN and SYDVKM. This CDR3 has 17 amino acids. The data originate from a study of vaccination and CD4 T cells after COVID-19. Noted treatment: approximately nine-day PBMC culture with coronavirus spike peptide pools or control peptides (ViraFEST assay). The collection of CD4+ T cells from the unexposed donor took place before the COVID-19 pandemic (2011-2018). Oncomine TCR Beta short-read sequencing was applied to DNA from cultured CD4+ T cells. MiXCR, applied by TCRdb to the PCR reads, yields one record per CDR3 protein. The table includes 5,500 to 7,500 distinct CDR3 sequences, under 60% detected once.

The V gene is TRBV28, the J gene TRBJ1-5, with unresolved D. The clonotype was recovered from a human donor in good health. The source material was CD4+ T cells from blood, cultured in vitro. The CDR3 nucleotides are TGTGCCAGCAGAAACACCCTTAGGGTCGGTAGCAATCAGCCCCAGCATTTT. Translation: CASRNTLRVGSNQPQHF. Complete variable domain (other parts from reference TRBV28 and TRBJ1-5): DVKVTQSSRYLVKRTGEKVFLECVQDMDHENMFWYRQDPGLGLRLIYFSYDVKMKEKGDIPEGYSVSREKKERFSLILESASTNQTSMYLCASRNTLRVGSNQPQHFGDGTRLSIL.